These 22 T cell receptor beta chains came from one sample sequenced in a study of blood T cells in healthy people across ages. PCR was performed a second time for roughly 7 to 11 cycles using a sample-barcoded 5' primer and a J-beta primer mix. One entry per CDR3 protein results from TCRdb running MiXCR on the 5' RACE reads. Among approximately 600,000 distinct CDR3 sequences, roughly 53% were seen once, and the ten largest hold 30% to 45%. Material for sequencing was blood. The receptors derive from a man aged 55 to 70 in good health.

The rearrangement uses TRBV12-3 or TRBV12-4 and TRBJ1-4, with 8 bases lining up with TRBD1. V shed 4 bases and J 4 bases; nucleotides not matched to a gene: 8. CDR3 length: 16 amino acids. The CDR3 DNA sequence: TGTGCCAGCAGTTACGGCGACAGGGGTAGTAATGAAAAACTGTTTTTT. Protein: CASSYGDRGSNEKLFF.

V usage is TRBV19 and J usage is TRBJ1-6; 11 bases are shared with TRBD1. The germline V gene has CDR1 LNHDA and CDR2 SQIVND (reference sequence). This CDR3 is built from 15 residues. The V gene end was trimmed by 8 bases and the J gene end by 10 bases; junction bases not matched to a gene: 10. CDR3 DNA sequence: TGTGCCAGTCGCTCCGGGACAGGGGGAAGGTCACCCCTCCACTTT. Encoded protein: CASRSGTGGRSPLHF. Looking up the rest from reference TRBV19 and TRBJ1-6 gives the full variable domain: DGGITQSPKYLFRKEGQNVTLSCEQNLNHDAMYWYRQDPGQGLRLIYYSQIVNDFQKGDIAEGYSVSREKKESFPLTVTSAQKNPTAFYLCASRSGTGGRSPLHFGNGTRLTVT.

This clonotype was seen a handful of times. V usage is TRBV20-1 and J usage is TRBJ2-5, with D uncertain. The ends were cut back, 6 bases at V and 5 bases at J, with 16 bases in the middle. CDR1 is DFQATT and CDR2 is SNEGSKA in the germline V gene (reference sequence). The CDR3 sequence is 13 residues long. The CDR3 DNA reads TGCAGTGCCCCCCAGGCTAGTATGGAGACCCAGTACTTC. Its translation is CSAPQASMETQYF.

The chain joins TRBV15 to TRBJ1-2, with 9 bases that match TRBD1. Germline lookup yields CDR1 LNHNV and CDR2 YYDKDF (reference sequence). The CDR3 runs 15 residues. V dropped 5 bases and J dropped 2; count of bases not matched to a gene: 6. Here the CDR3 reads CATSVDRGINYGYTF. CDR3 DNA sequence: TGTGCCACCAGCGTGGACAGGGGCATCAACTATGGCTACACCTTC. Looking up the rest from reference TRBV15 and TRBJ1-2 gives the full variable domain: DAMVIQNPRYQVTQFGKPVTLSCSQTLNHNVMYWYQQKSSQAPKLLFHYYDKDFNNEADTPDNFQSRRPNTSFCFLDIRSPGLGDTAMYLCATSVDRGINYGYTFGSGTRLTVV.

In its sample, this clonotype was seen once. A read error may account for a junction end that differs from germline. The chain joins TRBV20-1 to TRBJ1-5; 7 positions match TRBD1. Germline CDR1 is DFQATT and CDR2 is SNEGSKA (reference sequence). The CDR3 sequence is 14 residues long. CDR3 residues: CGATGQGVNQPQHF. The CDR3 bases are TGCGGTGCTACCGGGCAGGGGGTCAATCAGCCCCAGCATTTT.

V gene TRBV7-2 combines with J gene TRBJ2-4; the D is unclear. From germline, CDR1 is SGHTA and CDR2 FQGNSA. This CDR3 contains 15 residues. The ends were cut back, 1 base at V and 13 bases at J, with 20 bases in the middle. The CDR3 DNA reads TGTGCCAGCAGCTTAGGGACCGCCTTTCTCCTTGAGCAGTACTTC. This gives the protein CASSLGTAFLLEQYF.

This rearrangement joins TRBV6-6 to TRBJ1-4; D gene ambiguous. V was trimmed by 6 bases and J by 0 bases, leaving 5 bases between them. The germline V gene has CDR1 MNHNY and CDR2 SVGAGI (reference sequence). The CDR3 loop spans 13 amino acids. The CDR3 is CASSAATNEKLFF. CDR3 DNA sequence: TGTGCCAGCAGCGCGGCAACTAATGAAAAACTGTTTTTT.

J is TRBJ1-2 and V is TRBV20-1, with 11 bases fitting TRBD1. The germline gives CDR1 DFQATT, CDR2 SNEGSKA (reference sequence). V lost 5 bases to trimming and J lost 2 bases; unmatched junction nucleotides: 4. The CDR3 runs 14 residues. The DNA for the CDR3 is TGCAGTGCTGGGACAGGGGGGAGGAACTATGGCTACACCTTC. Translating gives CSAGTGGRNYGYTF.

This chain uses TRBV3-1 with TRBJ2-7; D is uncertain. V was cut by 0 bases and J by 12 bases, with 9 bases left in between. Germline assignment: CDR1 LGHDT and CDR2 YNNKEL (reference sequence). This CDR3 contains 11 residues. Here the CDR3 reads CASSQEGSPYF. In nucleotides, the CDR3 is TGTGCCAGCAGCCAAGAGGGCAGTCCGTACTTC.

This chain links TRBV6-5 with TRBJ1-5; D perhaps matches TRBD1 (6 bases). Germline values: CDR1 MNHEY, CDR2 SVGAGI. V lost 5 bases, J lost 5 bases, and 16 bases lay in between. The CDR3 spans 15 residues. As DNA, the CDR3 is TGTGCCAGCAGTCGGACAGCCGTGTCTGATCAGCCCCAGCATTTT. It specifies CASSRTAVSDQPQHF.

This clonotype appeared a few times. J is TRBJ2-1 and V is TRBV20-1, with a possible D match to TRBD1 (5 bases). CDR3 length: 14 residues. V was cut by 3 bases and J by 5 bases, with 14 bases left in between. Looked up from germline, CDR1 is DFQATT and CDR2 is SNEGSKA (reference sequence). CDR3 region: CSASRGAIDNEQFF. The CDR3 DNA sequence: TGCAGTGCTAGTCGTGGGGCTATTGACAATGAGCAGTTCTTC.

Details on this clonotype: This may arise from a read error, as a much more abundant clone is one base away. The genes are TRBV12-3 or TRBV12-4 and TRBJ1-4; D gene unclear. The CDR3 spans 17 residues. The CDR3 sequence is CTSSPPRKAVTNEKLFF. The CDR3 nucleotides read TGTACCAGCAGTCCCCCCAGGAAAGCGGTTACTAATGAAAAACTGTTTTTT.

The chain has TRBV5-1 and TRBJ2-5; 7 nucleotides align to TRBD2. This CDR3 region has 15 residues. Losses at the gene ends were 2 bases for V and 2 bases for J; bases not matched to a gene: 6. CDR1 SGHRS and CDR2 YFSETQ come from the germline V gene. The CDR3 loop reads CASSLAGSPQETQYF. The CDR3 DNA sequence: TGCGCCAGCAGCTTAGCGGGGTCACCTCAAGAGACCCAGTACTTC.

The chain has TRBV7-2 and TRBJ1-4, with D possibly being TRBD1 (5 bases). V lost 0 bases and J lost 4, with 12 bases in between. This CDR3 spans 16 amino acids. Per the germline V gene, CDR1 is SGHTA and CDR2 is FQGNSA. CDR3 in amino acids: CASSLAGTTFNEKLFF. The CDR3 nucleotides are TGTGCCAGCAGCTTAGCTGGGACTACGTTTAATGAAAAACTGTTTTTT. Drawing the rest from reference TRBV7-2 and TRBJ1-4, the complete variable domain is GAGVSQSPSNKVTEKGKDVELRCDPISGHTALYWYRQSLGQGLEFLIYFQGNSAPDKSGLPSDRFSAERTGGSVSTLTIQRTQQEDSAVYLCASSLAGTTFNEKLFFGSGTQLSVL.

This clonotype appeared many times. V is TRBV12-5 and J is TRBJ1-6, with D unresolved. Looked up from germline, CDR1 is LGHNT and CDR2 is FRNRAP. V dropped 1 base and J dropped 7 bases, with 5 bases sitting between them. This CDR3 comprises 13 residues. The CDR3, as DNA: TGTGCTAGTGGTTTGGGCCACAATTCACCCCTCCACTTT. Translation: CASGLGHNSPLHF.

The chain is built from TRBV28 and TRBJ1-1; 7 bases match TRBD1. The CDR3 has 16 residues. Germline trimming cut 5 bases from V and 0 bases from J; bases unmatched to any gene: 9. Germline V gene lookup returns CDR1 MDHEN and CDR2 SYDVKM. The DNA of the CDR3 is TGTGCCAGCAGTCTCAGGGGGAGGATCCTGAACACTGAAGCTTTCTTT. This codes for CASSLRGRILNTEAFF.

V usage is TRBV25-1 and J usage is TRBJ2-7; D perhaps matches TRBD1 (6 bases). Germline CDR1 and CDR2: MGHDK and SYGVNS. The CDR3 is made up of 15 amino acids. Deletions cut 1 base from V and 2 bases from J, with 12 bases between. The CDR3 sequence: CASSELGTRTYEQYF. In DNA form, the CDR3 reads TGTGCCAGCAGTGAATTGGGGACAAGGACCTACGAGCAGTACTTC.

CDR3 sequence (DNA): TGTGCCAGCAGCGGGAAGCTCTACGAGCAGTACTTC. It translates to CASSGKLYEQYF. The chain recombines TRBV7-8 with TRBJ2-7; the D is unclear. Trimming took off 5 bases at V and 3 bases at J, with 8 bases between the two ends. Germline V gene data show CDR1 as SGHVS and CDR2 as FQNEAQ. The CDR3 consists of 12 residues.

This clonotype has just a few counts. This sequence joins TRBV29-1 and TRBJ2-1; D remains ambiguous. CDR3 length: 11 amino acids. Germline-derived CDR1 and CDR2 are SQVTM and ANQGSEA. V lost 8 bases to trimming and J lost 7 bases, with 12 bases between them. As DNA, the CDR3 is TGCAGCATCCCCCACAATAATGAGCAGTTCTTC. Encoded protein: CSIPHNNEQFF.

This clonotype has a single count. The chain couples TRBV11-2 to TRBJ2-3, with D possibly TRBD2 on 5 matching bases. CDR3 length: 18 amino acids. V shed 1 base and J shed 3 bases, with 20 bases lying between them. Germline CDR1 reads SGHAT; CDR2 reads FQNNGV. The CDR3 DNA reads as TGTGCCAGCAGCTTAGGTCCGGGTACTTCACGAGGGACAGATACGCAGTATTTT. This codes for CASSLGPGTSRGTDTQYF.

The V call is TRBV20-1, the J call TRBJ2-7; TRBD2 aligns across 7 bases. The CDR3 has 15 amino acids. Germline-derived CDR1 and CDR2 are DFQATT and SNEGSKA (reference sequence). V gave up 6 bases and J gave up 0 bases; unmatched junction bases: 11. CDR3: CSAVPSGAPSYEQYF. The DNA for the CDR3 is TGCAGTGCGGTCCCTAGCGGAGCCCCCTCCTACGAGCAGTACTTC.

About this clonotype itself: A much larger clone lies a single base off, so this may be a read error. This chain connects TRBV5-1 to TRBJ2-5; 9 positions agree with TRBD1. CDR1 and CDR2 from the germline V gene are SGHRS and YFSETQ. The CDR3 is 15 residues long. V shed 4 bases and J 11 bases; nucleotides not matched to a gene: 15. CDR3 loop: CASSPTTGTGREQYF. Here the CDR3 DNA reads TGCGCCAGCAGCCCGACTACCGGGACAGGGCGTGAGCAGTACTTC.